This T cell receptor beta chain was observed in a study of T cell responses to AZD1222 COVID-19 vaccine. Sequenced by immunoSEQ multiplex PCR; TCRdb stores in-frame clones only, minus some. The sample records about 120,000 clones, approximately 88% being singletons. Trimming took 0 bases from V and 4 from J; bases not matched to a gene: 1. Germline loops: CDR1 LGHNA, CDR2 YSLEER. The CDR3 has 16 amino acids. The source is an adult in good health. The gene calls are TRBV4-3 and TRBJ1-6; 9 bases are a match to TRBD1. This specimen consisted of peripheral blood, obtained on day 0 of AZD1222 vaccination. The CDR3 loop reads CASSQDGQGYNSPLHF. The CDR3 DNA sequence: TGCGCCAGCAGCCAAGACGGACAGGGGTATAATTCACCCCTCCACTTT.